The rows below give T cell receptor beta chains drawn from one sample of a study of blood T cells in healthy people across ages. TCRdb processed the 5' RACE reads anew with MiXCR; each CDR3 protein has one entry. The sample includes 710,000 or so distinct CDR3 sequences, over 20% of them seen just once. Material: blood. Receptors were obtained from a man aged 70-80 years in good health. CDR3s include the opening cysteine and the closing phenylalanine or tryptophan. The order of the fields is V gene, clone size, D gene, J gene, CDR3 DNA, CDR3 protein. D genes are given only for firm matches. Size is omitted from some rows. Given values are once, few, many or a class for expanded clones.

>TRBV20-1|once|.|TRBJ1-2
TGCAGTGCTACCTCTGATGGGGCGGCCTATGGCCACACCTTC
CSATSDGAAYGHTF
>TRBV7-2|few|.|TRBJ2-1
TGTGCCAGCAGCTTAGGTCAGGCAGGGGGAGGTCATGAGCAGTTCTTC
CASSLGQAGGGHEQFF
>TRBV20-1|many|TRBD2|TRBJ2-4
TGCAGTGCTGGCGGGGGGTCAATGCGAAACATTCAGTACTTC
CSAGGGSMRNIQYF
>TRBV20-1|few|TRBD1|TRBJ2-5
TGCAGTGCTAGAGGAACGGACAGGGGGCCCTCCTACGAGCAGTGCTTC
CSARGTDRGPSYEQCF
>TRBV5-1|few|.|TRBJ2-3
TGCGCCAGCAGCTTGGCCGTGGCCGATACGCAGTATTTT
CASSLAVADTQYF
>TRBV19|few|TRBD2|TRBJ2-1
TGTGCCAGTAGACCGGGAGGGCCGGACAATGAGCAGTTCTTC
CASRPGGPDNEQFF
>TRBV7-2|few|TRBD1|TRBJ1-2
TGTGCCAGCAGCTCTGGGGGACAGGGCTATGGCTACACCTTC
CASSSGGQGYGYTF
>TRBV20-1|.|.|TRBJ2-5
TGCAGTCCCAGACAGCAAGAGACCCAGTACTTC
CSPRQQETQYF
>TRBV27|.|TRBD1|TRBJ2-4
TGTGCCAGCAGCTCGGACAGGGTGAACATTCAGTACTTC
CASSSDRVNIQYF
>TRBV5-8|.|TRBD2|TRBJ2-1
TGTGCCAGCAGCCTGTTAGCGGGAAACCTCAATGAGCAGTTCTTC
CASSLLAGNLNEQFF
>TRBV3-1|.|.|TRBJ2-5
TGTGCCAGCAGCCAGGGGGTTCTGGTGCAGTACTTC
CASSQGVLVQYF